This T cell receptor (beta chain) came from a study of shared clonotypes between healthy human individuals. Whole-study findings and limits: Represented diversity, genetic and exposure-history alike, was limited by few donors. Shared clonotypes: approximately 4.5% naive CD4, around 3.5% naive CD8, 2.3% memory CD4, approximately 0.41% memory CD8.

The naive CD8 population came from CD45RO-negative cells selected for CCR7, without terminally differentiated effector memory CD45RA+ cells. For sorted subsets, 150 to 200 ng DNA per replicate equaled 33,000 or so T cell genomes. Authors' processing steps: Filtering of immunoSEQ junctional sequences could not match full-length read filtering. Produced via immunoSEQ multiplex PCR; TCRdb's table is partial and in-frame only. V, J and clone size are those of that table, while D and trimming were read from the DNA. The sample holds more than 600,000 clones, 92% seen once. Looked up from germline, CDR1 is SGHDT and CDR2 is YYEEEE. The CDR3 runs 18 residues. J lost 2 bases, V lost 0 bases, and 10 bases had no gene match. About this clone: Its target is unknown.

The chain carries TRBV5-6 and TRBJ2-3; 9 bases are shared with TRBD2. Material: naive CD8+ T cells sorted from blood. The receptor was isolated from a man in his thirties or forties in good health. CDR3: CASSLVLGLAGNTDTQYF. CDR3 sequence (DNA): TGTGCCAGCAGCTTGGTGTTGGGGCTAGCGGGAAACACAGATACGCAGTATTTT. Combining the CDR3 with reference TRBV5-6 and TRBJ2-3 gives the whole variable domain DAGVTQSPTHLIKTRGQQVTLRCSPKSGHDTVSWYQQALGQGPQFIFQYYEEEERQRGNFPDRFSGHQFPNYSSELNVNALLLGDSALYLCASSLVLGLAGNTDTQYFGPGTRLTVL.